This T cell receptor (beta chain) was documented in a study of Graves' ophthalmopathy and Graves' hyperthyroidism. General study findings and limits: Most thyroid clonotypes expanded beyond 0.001 frequency were also found in blood.

Investigators amplified TCR beta CDR3 regions from RNA transcripts. The first-round RT-PCR employed HTBI primers together with the Qiagen OneStep RT-PCR kit. A multiplex PCR was then performed as the second round. MiXCR, run by TCRdb on the multiplex PCR reads, gives a single entry per CDR3 protein. The repertoire holds almost 400,000 distinct CDR3 sequences, with approximately 20% as singletons. This clonotype was seen at least ten times. The antigen remains unidentified. This could be a read error, since a much larger clone is one nucleotide away. The CDR3 ends on some other residue instead of the conserved phenylalanine or tryptophan, so this is likely a read error. V was clipped by 5 bases and J by 5 bases, with 15 bases between them. The germline V gene encodes CDR1 MNHEY and CDR2 SVGEGT. This CDR3 has 14 residues. Under 3 months in duration, the ophthalmopathy in affected donors had moderate-to-severe activity, CAS ≥3 and NOSPECS ≥4. Additional autoimmune diseases, uncontrolled infections, pregnancy or lactation disqualified patients. The PBMCs used were ones drawn from approximately 10 ml of fresh peripheral blood.

V is TRBV6-2 or TRBV6-3 and J is TRBJ1-2, with D possibly TRBD1 on 6 matching bases. This sequence originates from a woman aged 18 to 35 with Graves' ophthalmopathy. The sample taken for sequencing was peripheral blood. This chain's CDR3 is CASSPGANPYGYTS. DNA for the CDR3: TGTGCCAGCAGTCCGGGGGCGAATCCTTATGGCTACACCTCC.